This T cell receptor (beta chain) was recorded in a study of blood T cell repertoires in COVID-19. At the level of the study: Acute-phase and convalescent COVID-19 samples originated in the United States, Italy and Spain. From T cells, B-cell-depleted T cells, or PBMCs came the material, which was cDNA or gDNA.

V shed 3 bases and J shed 0 bases, with 4 bases lying between them. CDR3 length equals 13 residues. Per germline, CDR1 SGHNT and CDR2 YYREEE (reference sequence). As originally analysed: For nucleated cells, counts were estimated from reference gene primer amplification. Sequencing was performed with immunoSEQ multiplex PCR; in TCRdb, only in-frame clones are kept and a portion is missing. For V, J and clone size, that table is used; D and trimming come from the DNA. The table shows about 98,000 clones, with 81% occurring only once. The sequence came from a woman aged 80 or over with acute or convalescent COVID-19. Sequencing used peripheral blood. This rearrangement joins TRBV5-4 to TRBJ2-4; no definite D call. DNA for the CDR3: TGTGCCAGCAGCTCCCTAGCCAAAAACATTCAGTACTTC. This sequence encodes CASSSLAKNIQYF.